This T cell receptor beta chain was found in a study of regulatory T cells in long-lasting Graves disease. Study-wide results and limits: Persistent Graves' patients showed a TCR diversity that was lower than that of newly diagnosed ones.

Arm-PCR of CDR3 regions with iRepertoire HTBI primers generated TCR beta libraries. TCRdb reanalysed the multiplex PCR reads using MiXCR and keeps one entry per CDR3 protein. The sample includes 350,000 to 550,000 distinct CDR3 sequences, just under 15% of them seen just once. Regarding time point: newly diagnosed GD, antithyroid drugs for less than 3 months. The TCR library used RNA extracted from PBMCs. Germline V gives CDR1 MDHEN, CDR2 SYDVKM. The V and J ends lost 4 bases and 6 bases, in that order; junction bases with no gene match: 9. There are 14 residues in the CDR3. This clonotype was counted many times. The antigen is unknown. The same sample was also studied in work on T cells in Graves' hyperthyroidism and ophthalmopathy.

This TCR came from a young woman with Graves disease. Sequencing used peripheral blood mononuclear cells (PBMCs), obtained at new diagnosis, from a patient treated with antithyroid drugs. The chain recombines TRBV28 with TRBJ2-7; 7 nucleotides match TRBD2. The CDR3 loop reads CASSSPSGIREQYF. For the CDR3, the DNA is TGTGCCAGCAGTTCACCCAGCGGGATACGCGAGCAGTACTTC. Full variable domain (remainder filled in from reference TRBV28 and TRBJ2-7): DVKVTQSSRYLVKRTGEKVFLECVQDMDHENMFWYRQDPGLGLRLIYFSYDVKMKEKGDIPEGYSVSREKKERFSLILESASTNQTSMYLCASSSPSGIREQYFGPGTRLTVT.